These T cell receptor beta chains were read from a single sample in a study of OX40 agonist ivuxolimab in advanced cancers. Using immunoSEQ multiplex PCR, the repertoire was profiled, and TCRdb retains in-frame clones only, with some absent. The data show roughly 86,000 clones, more than 85% seen once. Source: CD4+ or CD8+ T cells sorted from blood, taken in a trial of the OX40 agonist ivuxolimab. The receptor set was obtained from an adult with an advanced solid tumor such as melanoma, head and neck, liver or kidney cancer. Both conserved end residues are part of each CDR3. A D gene is named only where the DNA matches it firmly. Size values are once, few and many counts, or a class for expanded clones, and some rows have none.

j_call clone_size d_call v_call cdr3_aa cdr3_nt
TRBJ2-7 once TRBD2 TRBV7-6 CASSGLAGGTEQYF TGTGCCAGCAGCGGACTAGCGGGAGGGACCGAGCAGTACTTC
TRBJ1-5 few TRBD1 TRBV28 CASSLRDRAPHF TGTGCCAGCAGTTTGAGGGACAGGGCTCCGCATTTT
TRBJ2-3 few TRBD2 TRBV27 CASSPGTRLVRDTQYF TGTGCCAGCAGTCCCGGGACTAGGCTAGTTCGGGATACGCAGTATTTT
TRBJ2-3 NA NA TRBV18 CASSPPVGVSTDTQYF TGTGCCAGCTCACCACCCGTGGGCGTTAGCACAGATACGCAGTATTTT
TRBJ2-3 once TRBD2 TRBV19 CASSIQRGEADTQYF TGTGCCAGTAGTATACAGCGGGGAGAGGCAGATACGCAGTATTTT
TRBJ1-2 NA NA TRBV5-1 CASDTGKRDRGYTF TGCGCCAGCGATACGGGAAAAAGGGATCGTGGCTACACCTTC
TRBJ2-1 NA NA TRBV7-2 CASSPELTSFDEQFF TGTGCCAGCAGCCCGGAACTGACTAGTTTTGACGAGCAGTTCTTC
TRBJ2-1 once TRBD2 TRBV7-2 CASRATSGKSYNEQFF TGTGCCAGCAGAGCGACTAGCGGGAAGTCATACAATGAGCAGTTCTTC
TRBJ1-1 NA NA TRBV28 CASRLGQVNTEAFF TGTGCCAGCAGGCTGGGTCAGGTGAACACTGAAGCTTTCTTT
TRBJ2-1 few NA TRBV7-2 CASSFGLISPDEQFF TGTGCCAGCAGCTTCGGGCTAATCAGTCCCGACGAGCAGTTCTTC
TRBJ1-5 NA NA TRBV6-5 CASGYSQGNQPQHF TGTGCCAGCGGCTACTCACAGGGAAATCAGCCCCAGCATTTT
TRBJ2-1 NA NA TRBV7-8 CASSSSRFNEQFF TGTGCCAGCAGCTCCTCAAGATTCAATGAGCAGTTCTTC
TRBJ1-5 NA NA TRBV7-9 CASSLGQQPQHF TGTGCCAGCAGCTTAGGGCAGCAGCCCCAGCATTTT
TRBJ1-2 NA NA TRBV5-5 CASTQPNYGYTF TGTGCCAGCACCCAGCCCAACTATGGCTACACCTTC
TRBJ2-7 NA TRBD2 TRBV7-3 CASSLKPPPTSISYEQYF TGTGCCAGCAGCTTAAAACCCCCCCCGACTAGCATCTCCTACGAGCAGTACTTC
TRBJ1-3 NA NA TRBV2 CASLYRATNTIYF TGTGCCAGTTTGTACAGGGCTACAAACACCATATATTTT
TRBJ2-2 NA NA TRBV5-1 CASSLIPGVGELFF TGCGCCAGCAGCTTGATCCCTGGAGTCGGGGAGCTGTTTTTT
TRBJ1-2 NA TRBD1 TRBV7-9 CASSFGTGANYGYTF TGTGCCAGCAGCTTTGGGACAGGAGCTAACTATGGCTACACCTTC
TRBJ2-2 NA TRBD1 TRBV5-1 CASSMAGGASTGELFF TGCGCCAGCAGTATGGCAGGGGGCGCGAGCACCGGGGAGCTGTTTTTT
TRBJ2-2 NA NA TRBV11-2 CASSLTWSNTGELFF TGTGCCAGCAGCTTAACGTGGTCTAACACCGGGGAGCTGTTTTTT
TRBJ2-7 NA TRBD1 TRBV10-3 CAISSRDSSYEQYF TGTGCCATCAGCAGCCGGGACAGCTCCTACGAGCAGTACTTC
TRBJ1-2 NA NA TRBV2 CASSEEPGRRGYTF TGTGCCAGCAGTGAGGAACCGGGCCGGAGGGGCTACACCTTC